The entry below gives a single TCR beta chain sequence along with its context. Its specificity is unknown. TCRdb's table, derived via immunoSEQ multiplex PCR, lists solely in-frame clones and lacks some. The sample lists about 46,000 clones; about 87% were seen once. These data originate in a study of OX40 agonist ivuxolimab in advanced cancers. Study as a whole: The group had a mean age of about 60 years, ranged from roughly 23 to 85, and was 75% to 85% male. Study-level points and caveats: Clonal expansion by week 6 occurred in CD4+ and CD8+ blood T cells (at 0.1 to 3.0 mg/kg).

The CDR3 runs to 13 residues. Trimming stripped 5 bases from V and 10 bases from J, with 15 bases between. Germline values: CDR1 PRHDT, CDR2 FYEKMQ (reference sequence). Sequencing was performed on CD4+ or CD8+ T cells sorted from blood, taken in a trial of the OX40 agonist ivuxolimab. The receptor comes from an adult with an advanced solid tumor such as melanoma, head and neck, liver or kidney cancer. The J gene is TRBJ2-1, the V gene TRBV13; D is unclear. Written as DNA, the CDR3 is TGTGCCAGCAGCCCATGGGTTGGGCGGGAGCAGTTCTTC. Amino acids: CASSPWVGREQFF.